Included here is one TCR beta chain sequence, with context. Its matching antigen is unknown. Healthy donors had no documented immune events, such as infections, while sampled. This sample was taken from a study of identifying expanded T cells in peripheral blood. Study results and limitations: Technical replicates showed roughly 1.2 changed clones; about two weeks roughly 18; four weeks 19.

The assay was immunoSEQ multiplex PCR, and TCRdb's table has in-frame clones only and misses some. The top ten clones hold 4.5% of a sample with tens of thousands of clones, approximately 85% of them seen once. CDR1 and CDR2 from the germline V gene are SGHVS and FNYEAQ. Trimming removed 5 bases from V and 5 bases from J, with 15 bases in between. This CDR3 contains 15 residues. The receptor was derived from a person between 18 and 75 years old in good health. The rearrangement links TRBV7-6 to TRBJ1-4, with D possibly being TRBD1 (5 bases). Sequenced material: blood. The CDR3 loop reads CASSPLLGVNEKLFF. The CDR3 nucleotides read TGTGCCAGCAGCCCCTTATTGGGGGTAAATGAAAAACTGTTTTTT.